This TCR beta chain stems from a study of cytomegalovirus exposure and HLA in healthy donors. The primer mix had 60 Vbeta and 13 Jbeta primers. Assay: immunoSEQ multiplex PCR; the TCRdb copy retains only in-frame clones and omits some. Across 74,000 or so clones, the top ten clones capture 1.4% to 1.5% of the sample. The germline V and J ends were trimmed by 5 bases and 9 bases, with 16 bases remaining between them. Germline-derived CDR1 and CDR2 are MNHNY and SVGAGI (reference sequence). The CDR3 has 13 residues. Whole-study findings and limits: Roughly uniform sequencing depth across donors was assumed, possibly incorrectly. Excluded: some indistinguishable V segments such as TRBV6-2 and TRBV6-3. From TCR beta sequences, most subjects' HLA-A and HLA-B alleles were reportedly predicted accurately.

As regards this clone: Antigen unknown.

Sequences were obtained from PBMCs. This receptor was taken from a woman in her sixties or seventies in good health and CMV-seronegative. The rearrangement joins TRBV6-6 to TRBJ1-1; unclear D gene. CDR3 bases: TGTGCCAGCAGTCCCGCGGTGAGATTTCAAGCTTTCTTT. Its protein is CASSPAVRFQAFF.